Below are 13 T cell receptor beta chains sequenced from a single sample in a study of identical twins. TCRdb re-called the 5' RACE reads through MiXCR, storing one row per CDR3 protein. Here the sample spans nearly 250,000 distinct CDR3 sequences, about 7% being singletons. This same sample was also taken into another study, of yellow fever vaccine responses in identical twins.

Material: memory (CD45RO+) T cells sorted from blood. Receptor source: a woman aged 18-29 years in good health.

This clonotype was seen a handful of times. CDR3 in DNA: TGTGCCAGCAGTGTACAGGTCAGCTCCTACGAGCAGTACGTC. Encoded protein: CASSVQVSSYEQYV. The rearrangement links TRBV28 to TRBJ2-7; possibly TRBD1 for D (5 bases). With 5 bases removed from V and 0 bases from J, the gap between germline ends came to 11 bases. Germline V gives CDR1 MDHEN, CDR2 SYDVKM. This CDR3 region has 14 residues.

This sequence joins TRBV12-3 or TRBV12-4 and TRBJ2-7; D might be TRBD1 or TRBD2, each matching 7 bases. The CDR3 is 14 residues long. V was shortened by 4 bases and J by 5 bases, with 15 bases between the two germline ends. The DNA for the CDR3 is TGTGCCAGCAGTTGGGGAGGGGGCGCCGACGAGCAGTACTTC. Its protein is CASSWGGGADEQYF.

This clonotype was found a few times. The V call is TRBV19, the J call TRBJ2-1; D remains ambiguous. V was shortened by 7 bases and J by 3 bases, with 10 bases between the two germline ends. Germline-derived CDR1 and CDR2 are LNHDA and SQIVND (reference sequence). This CDR3 comprises 13 residues. The CDR3 bases are TGTGCCAGTACCAGTGTAAGCTACAATGAGCAGTTCTTC. Translation: CASTSVSYNEQFF.

This clonotype has just a few counts. The chain combines TRBV6-5 with TRBJ2-1, with TRBD2 identical over 8 bases. J was trimmed by 6 bases and V by 4 bases; bases with no gene match: 8. CDR3 length equals 15 residues. Germline V gene sequence: CDR1 MNHEY, CDR2 SVGAGI. The CDR3 region has the DNA TGTGCCAGCAGTTCCCCTCGGGGGGGCGGCAATGAGCAGTTCTTC. Residues: CASSSPRGGGNEQFF.

The gene calls are TRBV24-1 and TRBJ1-2, with D perhaps TRBD1 (6 bases). CDR3 size: 15 residues. Germline V gives CDR1 KGHDR, CDR2 SFDVKD. V dropped 3 bases and J dropped 4 bases, with 14 bases sitting between them. For the CDR3, the DNA is TGTGCCACCAGTGATGGCCTAGGACAGAGCTATGGCTACACCTTC. Its translation: CATSDGLGQSYGYTF.

This clonotype was found many times. This CDR3 is CASSLSPGRNTGELFF. Written as DNA, the CDR3 is TGTGCCAGCAGTTTGTCCCCGGGGCGGAACACCGGGGAGCTGTTTTTT. The chain recombines TRBV12-3 or TRBV12-4 with TRBJ2-2, with D perhaps being TRBD1 or TRBD2 (5 bases each). The V and J ends lost 3 bases and 1 base respectively, with 12 bases between them. The CDR3 loop spans 16 amino acids.

V is TRBV28 and J is TRBJ1-4; the D gene is possibly TRBD1 (5 bases). Per germline, CDR1 MDHEN and CDR2 SYDVKM. The CDR3 has 17 residues. Trimming cost V 3 bases and J 0 bases, with 14 bases left between them. CDR3 bases: TGTGCCAGCAGTTTTCTTACGGACACTGCAACTAATGAAAAACTGTTTTTT. The encoded protein is CASSFLTDTATNEKLFF.

The V call is TRBV29-1, the J call TRBJ1-2; 10 nucleotides agree with TRBD1. The germline V gene has CDR1 SQVTM and CDR2 ANQGSEA. The V gene end was trimmed by 6 bases and the J gene end by 6 bases; junction bases not matched to a gene: 7. The length of the CDR3 is 13 residues. The CDR3 loop reads CSVWDRGRDGYTF. In DNA form, the CDR3 reads TGCAGCGTGTGGGACAGGGGACGCGATGGCTACACCTTC.

This sequence joins TRBV6-1 and TRBJ2-6, with D unclear. Per germline, CDR1 MNHNS and CDR2 SASEGT. The CDR3 is made up of 14 amino acids. V lost 7 bases to trimming and J lost 2 bases, with 9 bases between them. This CDR3 is CASILRAGANVLTF. The CDR3, as DNA: TGTGCCAGCATCCTCCGGGCTGGGGCCAACGTCCTGACTTTC.

This clonotype was seen at least ten times. This rearrangement joins TRBV20-1 to TRBJ1-2; D is perhaps TRBD1 (5 bases). The CDR3 runs 12 residues. Germline CDR1 is DFQATT and CDR2 is SNEGSKA (reference sequence). V gave up 0 bases and J gave up 6 bases, with 8 bases separating them. This chain's CDR3 is CSAREGDHGYTF. CDR3 nucleotide sequence: TGCAGTGCTAGAGAGGGGGATCATGGCTACACCTTC.

The V call is TRBV7-2, the J call TRBJ2-2, with D hard to call. V dropped 2 bases and J dropped 7 bases, with 14 bases sitting between them. This CDR3 is built from 15 residues. Per germline, CDR1 SGHTA and CDR2 FQGNSA. CDR3: CASSLWPGPVGELFF. The CDR3 bases are TGTGCCAGCAGCTTATGGCCCGGACCGGTCGGGGAGCTGTTTTTT.

There are many counts of this clonotype. The chain's CDR3 is CSASQGGVGNTEAFF. The CDR3 nucleotides are TGCAGTGCTAGCCAGGGAGGGGTCGGGAACACTGAAGCTTTCTTT. V and J are TRBV20-1 and TRBJ1-1, with a tentative D call TRBD1 (5 bases). Germline V lookup: CDR1 DFQATT, CDR2 SNEGSKA (reference sequence). CDR3 size: 15 residues. Trimming removed 3 bases at V and 1 base at J, with 15 bases between.

This clonotype was counted many times. The chain couples TRBV20-1 to TRBJ1-2, with a possible D match to TRBD1 (5 bases). Germline values: CDR1 DFQATT, CDR2 SNEGSKA (reference sequence). V dropped 3 bases and J dropped 2 bases, with 7 bases sitting between them. The CDR3 sequence is 12 residues long. The CDR3 region has the DNA TGCAGTGCTAGGGGGGGGAACTATGGCTACACCTTC. It encodes CSARGGNYGYTF.